The 15 T cell receptor beta chains given below trace back to one sample, sequenced in a study of cytomegalovirus exposure and HLA in healthy donors. The table came from immunoSEQ multiplex PCR; TCRdb's copy has only in-frame clones and leaves some out. The sample carries about 280,000 clones, 70% to 90% recorded once. Sequencing used PBMCs. Receptors originate from a woman between 18 and 29 years old in good health and CMV-seronegative.

The V call is TRBV9, the J call TRBJ2-1; 8 nucleotides match TRBD2. This CDR3 region has 16 residues. The germline V gene has CDR1 SGDLS and CDR2 YYNGEE. Trimming at V came to 0 bases and at J to 0 bases, leaving 2 bases not matched to a gene. The CDR3 sequence: CASSVAGTSSYNEQFF. CDR3 sequence (DNA): TGTGCCAGCAGCGTAGCTGGGACTAGCTCCTACAATGAGCAGTTCTTC.

The table lists this clone with a count of one. The genes are TRBV11-3 and TRBJ2-1; 9 bases fit TRBD2. Germline V lookup: CDR1 SGHNT, CDR2 YENEEA. Unmatched junction bases numbered 12, after V lost 5 bases and J lost 10 bases. The CDR3 is 15 amino acids. CDR3 coding DNA: TGTGCCAGCAGCCCCGGGACTAGCACTTTTAGCGAGCAGTTCTTC. It yields the protein CASSPGTSTFSEQFF.

This chain uses TRBV9 with TRBJ1-2; D may be TRBD1 (5 bases). V was shortened by 1 base and J by 0 bases, with 16 bases between the two germline ends. The CDR3 runs 17 residues. CDR1 and CDR2 from the germline V gene are SGDLS and YYNGEE. The CDR3 protein is CASSVWGRVDPNYGYTF. The CDR3 nucleotides are TGTGCCAGCAGCGTATGGGGCAGGGTAGACCCTAACTATGGCTACACCTTC.

This chain uses TRBV5-4 with TRBJ2-6; 7 nucleotides line up with TRBD1. Trimming removed 7 bases from V and 1 base from J; junction bases left unmatched: 8. Germline lookup yields CDR1 SGHNT and CDR2 YYREEE (reference sequence). The CDR3 is 16 amino acids. This CDR3 is CASSQGLLSGANVLTF. The CDR3 DNA reads as TGTGCCAGCTCACAGGGGCTCCTATCTGGGGCCAACGTCCTGACTTTC.

The chain couples TRBV5-1 to TRBJ2-1, with a weak D call TRBD2 (5 bases). Germline CDR1 SGHRS, CDR2 YFSETQ. The length of the CDR3 is 15 residues. V lost 6 bases to trimming and J lost 6 bases, with 19 bases between them. The DNA for the CDR3 is TGCGCCAGCACCAACGGGATCTCGGTCGCCAATGAGCAGTTCTTC. Translation: CASTNGISVANEQFF. Complete variable domain (other parts from reference TRBV5-1 and TRBJ2-1): KAGVTQTPRYLIKTRGQQVTLSCSPISGHRSVSWYQQTPGQGLQFLFEYFSETQRNKGNFPGRFSGRQFSNSRSEMNVSTLELGDSALYLCASTNGISVANEQFFGPGTRLTVL.

This clone has only a few counts. This sequence joins TRBV6-1 and TRBJ1-2; D might be TRBD1 (6 bases). This CDR3 has 13 amino acids. Trimming cost V 7 bases and J 0 bases, with 9 bases left between them. CDR1 is MNHNS, CDR2 SASEGT, per germline. Written as DNA, the CDR3 is TGTGCCAGCAACAGGGCGCCTAACTATGGCTACACCTTC. This gives the protein CASNRAPNYGYTF.

This chain connects TRBV30 to TRBJ2-1; TRBD2 aligns across 9 bases. The ends lost 3 bases at V and 4 bases at J; junction bases unmatched: 7. The germline CDR1 and CDR2 sequences are GTSNPN and SVGIG (reference sequence). The CDR3 covers 15 residues. The CDR3 loop is CAWRAAGGRYNEQFF. The CDR3 DNA sequence: TGTGCCTGGAGGGCAGCGGGAGGCCGGTACAATGAGCAGTTCTTC.

V usage is TRBV2 and J usage is TRBJ2-7; D might be TRBD1 (6 bases). The CDR3 extends over 13 amino acids. CDR1 and CDR2 (germline): SNHLY, FYNNEI. V was trimmed by 5 bases and J by 5 bases, leaving 13 bases between them. The DNA of the CDR3 is TGTGCCAGCAGTCCCGGGACAATGAACGAGCAGTACTTC. This translates into CASSPGTMNEQYF.

The chain links TRBV28 to TRBJ1-1; maybe TRBD1 (6 bases). This CDR3 region has 16 residues. Germline assignment: CDR1 MDHEN and CDR2 SYDVKM. V dropped 6 bases and J dropped 0 bases, with 17 bases sitting between them. The CDR3 nucleotides are TGTGCCAGCAGGCGGCAACCAGGGGCGGTGAACACTGAAGCTTTCTTT. It translates to CASRRQPGAVNTEAFF.

The rearrangement joins TRBV5-1 to TRBJ2-2; the D gene is possibly TRBD1 (5 bases). The CDR3 is 17 residues long. The germline V and J ends were trimmed by 3 bases and 0 bases, with 15 bases remaining between them. Germline CDR1 and CDR2: SGHRS and YFSETQ. The CDR3 here is CASSYALRTTNTGELFF. The CDR3, as DNA: TGCGCCAGCAGCTACGCTTTAAGGACAACGAACACCGGGGAGCTGTTTTTT.

The genes are TRBV7-2 and TRBJ2-7, with 11 bases identical to TRBD2. The CDR3 has 17 amino acids. Germline V gene sequence: CDR1 SGHTA, CDR2 FQGNSA. Trimming at V came to 2 bases and at J to 5 bases, leaving 11 bases not matched to a gene. Here the CDR3 reads CASSLPTSGRRGDEQYF. The CDR3 DNA reads TGTGCCAGCAGCTTACCCACTAGCGGGAGACGGGGTGACGAGCAGTACTTC.

The CDR3 DNA is TGTGCCAGCAGCACCCCGGACAGCACAGCGGGAGATTGGAATACGCAGTATTTT. Translation: CASSTPDSTAGDWNTQYF. The chain has TRBV5-5 and TRBJ2-3; TRBD2 aligns across 8 bases. Germline CDR1 reads SGHKS; CDR2 reads YYEKEE (reference sequence). This CDR3 contains 18 residues. V shed 4 bases, J shed 7 bases, and the junction held 20 bases outside the gene matches. The variable domain in full, with the rest retrieved from reference TRBV5-5 and TRBJ2-3, is DAGVTQSPTHLIKTRGQQVTLRCSPISGHKSVSWYQQVLGQGPQFIFQYYEKEERGRGNFPDRFSARQFPNYSSELNVNALLLGDSALYLCASSTPDSTAGDWNTQYFGPGTRLTVL.

The chain has TRBV12-1 and TRBJ2-2; the D call of TRBD1 is as the table states it, not checked on the DNA. TRBV12-1 is flagged as a pseudogene. There are 14 residues in the CDR3. CDR3 bases: TGTGCCAGCAGCTTCCAGGGGGCGATCGGGGAGCTGTTTTTT. Translated: CASSFQGAIGELFF.

This clone was found once. The rearrangement links TRBV5-1 to TRBJ1-2; D call uncertain. CDR1 and CDR2 (germline): SGHRS, YFSETQ. This CDR3 spans 14 amino acids. Trimming pared 3 bases from V and 3 bases from J, leaving 12 bases between. The CDR3: CASSSGLVDYGYTF. CDR3 bases: TGCGCCAGCAGCTCTGGACTAGTAGACTATGGCTACACCTTC.

The chain links TRBV29-1 to TRBJ2-1; TRBD2 aligns across 9 bases. Germline V gene lookup returns CDR1 SQVTM and CDR2 ANQGSEA. This CDR3 spans 13 amino acids. The J segment lost 7 bases and the V segment lost 4 bases, leaving 5 bases of the junction unmatched. CDR3: CSVGGRAKNEQFF. Written as DNA, the CDR3 is TGCAGCGTTGGCGGGAGGGCCAAAAATGAGCAGTTCTTC.